Listed below are T cell receptor beta chains from one sample, sequenced in a study of T cell responses to AZD1222 COVID-19 vaccine. Only in-frame clones appear in the TCRdb table, and some are missing; sequencing was by immunoSEQ multiplex PCR. This sample yields approximately 140,000 clones, of which approximately 91% are seen a single time; 3% to 4% belongs to the top ten. This material consisted of peripheral blood, taken 28 days after the second AZD1222 dose. These receptors were collected from an adult who received the AZD1222 COVID-19 vaccine. The CDR3 runs from the conserved cysteine through the conserved F or W. The order of the fields is V gene, clone size, J gene, D gene, CDR3 DNA, CDR3 protein. A D gene is named only where the DNA matches it firmly. Not all rows give a size; the values are once, few, many and, for expanded clones, a class.

>TRBV6-2/TRBV6-3|once|TRBJ1-5|TRBD1
TGTGCCAGCAGTTACGGGTCAGGGGGTTATAGCAATCAGCCCCAGCATTTT
CASSYGSGGYSNQPQHF
>TRBV19|NA|TRBJ2-1|NA
TGTGCCAGTAGTATGGTGGCGGGGGCCCGAAGCTCCTACAATGAGCAGTTCTTC
CASSMVAGARSSYNEQFF
>TRBV21-1|NA|TRBJ2-2|NA
TGTGCCAGCAGCAAAGCGCTGTCTGCTAGCGGCAGGCTCCGAACCGGGGAGCTGTTTTTT
CASSKALSASGRLRTGELFF
>TRBV24-1|NA|TRBJ1-2|NA
TGTGCCACCAGTGATCCTGGACGGACCTATGGCTACACCTTC
CATSDPGRTYGYTF
>TRBV9|NA|TRBJ1-6|TRBD1
TGTGCCAGCAGCCGGGAGGGACAGGATAGTTCACCCCTCCACTTT
CASSREGQDSSPLHF
>TRBV11-2|NA|TRBJ1-5|TRBD1
TGTGCCAGCAGCTTATCAGGACAGGGAGGAAATCAGCCCCAGCATTTT
CASSLSGQGGNQPQHF
>TRBV19|NA|TRBJ1-2|NA
TGTGCCAGTAGTACCCTCAGGGGAACCAACTATGGCTACACCTTC
CASSTLRGTNYGYTF
>TRBV18|NA|TRBJ2-1|TRBD1
TGTGCCAGCTCACCAGGCAGGGGGCTTAGGTATGAGCAGTTCTTC
CASSPGRGLRYEQFF
>TRBV14|NA|TRBJ1-1|NA
TGTGCCAGCAGCCATATTTCACCAGGGAACACTGAAGCTTTCTTT
CASSHISPGNTEAFF
>TRBV10-1|NA|TRBJ2-5|TRBD2
TGCGCCAGCAGGGGGACTAGCGTGTACCAAGAGACCCAGTACTTC
CASRGTSVYQETQYF
>TRBV21-1|NA|TRBJ2-7|NA
TGTGCCAGCAGTAGCGAGCAGTACTTC
CASSSEQYF
>TRBV11-2|NA|TRBJ2-3|NA
TGTGCCAGCAGCCCCAACCCGGCAGCTAGCACAGATACGCAGTATTTT
CASSPNPAASTDTQYF
>TRBV30|NA|TRBJ1-1|NA
TGTGCCTGGAAGAGCCAGGGGTCGTCGAGACAAGCTTTCTTT
CAWKSQGSSRQAFF
>TRBV19|NA|TRBJ1-1|NA
TGTGCCAGTAGTTCCAACCCCCGGGCGGTCAGGAACACTGAAGCTTTCTTT
CASSSNPRAVRNTEAFF
>TRBV7-2|NA|TRBJ1-2|NA
TGTGCCAGCAGCTTAGCGGGCGGGCACTATGGCTACACCTTC
CASSLAGGHYGYTF
>TRBV12-5|NA|TRBJ1-1|NA
TGTGCTAGTGGTTTGGCCTGGCGGGCAGGGGCGTACCACACTGAAGCTTTCTTT
CASGLAWRAGAYHTEAFF
>TRBV2|NA|TRBJ1-1|TRBD1
TGTGCCAGCACTAGCGGGACAGGAACTGAAGCTTTCTTT
CASTSGTGTEAFF
>TRBV27|NA|TRBJ1-4|NA
TGTGCCAGCAGTTTTAAGGGGTATGCAACTAATGAAAAACTGTTTTTT
CASSFKGYATNEKLFF
>TRBV19|NA|TRBJ2-2|NA
TGTGCCAGTAGTGGGGTAGGGGCGGGGGAGCTGTTTTTT
CASSGVGAGELFF
>TRBV9|once|TRBJ2-5|NA
TGTGCCAGCAGCCCCTATCACGACCAGTACTTC
CASSPYHDQYF
>TRBV4-2|once|TRBJ1-1|NA
TGTGCCAGCAGCCAGCGCTCGAGGAACACTGAAGCTTTCTTT
CASSQRSRNTEAFF
>TRBV7-3|once|TRBJ2-5|TRBD2
TGTGCCAGCAGCTTAACGGGCGGGAGTGTGGAGACCCAGTACTTC
CASSLTGGSVETQYF
>TRBV4-2|NA|TRBJ1-6|NA
TGTGCCAGCAGCCAAGAAAGGCCGGGGTCACCCCTCCACTTT
CASSQERPGSPLHF
>TRBV6-5|NA|TRBJ1-3|NA
TGTGCCAGCAGTTACACGAACCCCCAGGGTGGAAACACCATATATTTT
CASSYTNPQGGNTIYF
>TRBV29-1|NA|TRBJ2-7|TRBD1
TGCAGCGTTGAGGGACAGGGGCTCGGCGAGCAGTACTTC
CSVEGQGLGEQYF
>TRBV19|NA|TRBJ2-4|NA
TGTGCCAGTAGTCCTCATTGGGACATTCAGTACTTC
CASSPHWDIQYF
>TRBV5-1|NA|TRBJ1-1|NA
TGCGCCAGCAGCTTGGGACAGATGGGAAACACTGAAGCTTTCTTT
CASSLGQMGNTEAFF
>TRBV5-1|NA|TRBJ2-5|TRBD2
TGCGCCAGCAGCTTGGGACTAGCGGGAGGGGAAAAGACCCAGTACTTC
CASSLGLAGGEKTQYF
>TRBV5-1|NA|TRBJ1-5|NA
TGCGCCAGCAGTTTGGAGGGGGGGAGCAATCAGCCCCAGCATTTT
CASSLEGGSNQPQHF
>TRBV28|NA|TRBJ2-7|NA
TGTGCCAGCACCCCACTGGACACCTTCTACGAGCAGTACTTC
CASTPLDTFYEQYF
>TRBV6-4|NA|TRBJ1-4|NA
TGTGCCAGCAGCCCCATGGGCAGGGGAGGTGAAAAACTGTTTTTT
CASSPMGRGGEKLFF
>TRBV19|NA|TRBJ2-7|NA
TGTGCCAGTAGTATCCGTGGGTGGGACTCCTACGAGCAGTACTTC
CASSIRGWDSYEQYF
>TRBV18|NA|TRBJ2-7|NA
TGTGCCAGCTCACCCCCCGCAGACGACTACGAGCAGTACTTC
CASSPPADDYEQYF
>TRBV19|NA|TRBJ2-3|TRBD2
TGTGCCAGTAGTACCTCTCTAGCGGGAAGTCCAGATACGCAGTATTTT
CASSTSLAGSPDTQYF
>TRBV19|NA|TRBJ2-5|NA
TGTGCCAGTAGTATAGCACGGGGAACTGATGAGACCCAGTACTTC
CASSIARGTDETQYF
>TRBV19|NA|TRBJ1-1|NA
TGTGCCAGTAGTCCACGACGCGGGCGGTCTGGCACTGAAGCTTTCTTT
CASSPRRGRSGTEAFF
>TRBV18|NA|TRBJ2-3|TRBD1
TGTGCCAGCTCCGTAGACAGGGGCACAGATACGCAGTATTTT
CASSVDRGTDTQYF
>TRBV19|NA|TRBJ1-3|TRBD1
TGTGCCAGTAGTCCTTTTGCAGGGGGCTTGTCTGGAAACACCATATATTTT
CASSPFAGGLSGNTIYF
>TRBV28|NA|TRBJ1-5|TRBD1
TGTGCCAGCAGTTTAACAGGGACAGGGCGTAGCAATCAGCCCCAGCATTTT
CASSLTGTGRSNQPQHF
>TRBV27|NA|TRBJ1-2|NA
TGTGCCAGCAGTTTATCGTTGGGACACGCCTATGGCTACACCTTC
CASSLSLGHAYGYTF
>TRBV11-3|NA|TRBJ2-5|NA
TGTGCCAGCAGCCCTCGGAAGATCCAAGAGACCCAGTACTTC
CASSPRKIQETQYF
>TRBV5-1|NA|TRBJ2-1|TRBD1
TGCGCCAGCAGCTTGATGGGGACAGGAAACAATGAGCAGTTCTTC
CASSLMGTGNNEQFF
>TRBV27|NA|TRBJ2-4|NA
TGTGCCAGCAGTTTTTCGGGGATGAACATTCAGTACTTC
CASSFSGMNIQYF
>TRBV3-1/TRBV3-2|once|TRBJ2-3|NA
TGTGCCAGCAGCCCCCCTCGTGAGTGGGCGCAGTATTTT
CASSPPREWAQYF
>TRBV19|NA|TRBJ1-1|NA
TGTGCCGCGGGGAGGAGGAACACTGAAGCTTTCTTT
CAAGRRNTEAFF
>TRBV7-3|NA|TRBJ2-7|TRBD2
TGTGCCAGCAGCTTGCCCGAACCGGGACTAGCGGGAGGATACGAGCAGTACTTC
CASSLPEPGLAGGYEQYF
>TRBV6-4|NA|TRBJ1-2|NA
TGTGCCAGCAGTGACTCGACAACGGGGAACTATGGCTACACCTTC
CASSDSTTGNYGYTF
>TRBV11-2|once|TRBJ1-6|TRBD1
TGTGCCAGCAGCCCCCGCGAGGGACAGAATAATTCACCCCTCCACTTT
CASSPREGQNNSPLHF
>TRBV7-9|NA|TRBJ2-1|TRBD2
TGTGCCAGCAGCTTAGAGCGGGAGCGGTACAATGAGCAGTTCTTC
CASSLERERYNEQFF
>TRBV11-2|once|TRBJ1-4|TRBD1
TGTGCCAGCAGCCACAGGGGGCTGGAGGGTAATGAAAAACTGTTTTTT
CASSHRGLEGNEKLFF
>TRBV5-4|once|TRBJ2-7|NA
TGTGCCAGCAGCTCCGTAGCGGATGAGCAGTACTTC
CASSSVADEQYF
>TRBV29-1|NA|TRBJ2-7|NA
TGCAGCGTTGAAGGGGCCGGGACCTACGAGCAGTACTTC
CSVEGAGTYEQYF
>TRBV21-1|NA|TRBJ1-2|NA
TGTGCCAGCGGCAGGGGCGGAGATGGTGGCTACACCTTC
CASGRGGDGGYTF
>TRBV12-3/TRBV12-4|once|TRBJ2-4|NA
TGTGCCAGCAGTTTAGCGGCGGGAAACATTCAGTACTTC
CASSLAAGNIQYF
>TRBV7-9|NA|TRBJ2-7|NA
TGTGCCAGCAGCTTAGGTGGGCAGGTCTACGAGCAGTACTTC
CASSLGGQVYEQYF
>TRBV6-5|NA|TRBJ2-7|NA
TGTGCCTCCACCGGCGTAGCAGGCGAGCAGTACTTC
CASTGVAGEQYF
>TRBV18|NA|TRBJ1-5|TRBD1
TGTGCCAGCTCACCGTCGGACAGGGGCCCAAATCAGCCCCAGCATTTT
CASSPSDRGPNQPQHF
>TRBV30|NA|TRBJ2-5|NA
TGTGCCTGGAGCGCTCTGGGGGTTCCCGAGACCCAGTACTTC
CAWSALGVPETQYF
>TRBV5-1|NA|TRBJ2-3|NA
TGCGCCAGCAGCTTTGCCCTAAACACAGATACGCAGTATTTT
CASSFALNTDTQYF